This TCR beta chain was identified during a study of cytomegalovirus exposure and HLA in healthy donors. Study conclusions and caveats: Cytomegalovirus status was reportedly diagnosed by the classifier with high specificity and sensitivity.

Germline CDR1 MNHNS, CDR2 SASEGT. The CDR3 is 13 amino acids. V lost 6 bases and J lost 11, with 19 bases in between. Remarks on this clone: Its antigen remains unknown.

Primers: 60 Vbeta forward and 13 Jbeta reverse. In the authors' workflow: Around 9.9 million shared chains were among the 80 million or so unique TCR beta chains that a later analysis counted. Method: immunoSEQ multiplex PCR; TCRdb's copy keeps in-frame clones and lacks some. V and J calls and clone size follow that table, whereas D and trimming were derived from the DNA. Counted here are 150,000 to 200,000 clones, around 67% occurring once; the ten biggest clones make up roughly 4.1%. The source of this sequence is a woman younger than 35 in good health and CMV-seropositive. Sequenced: PBMCs. The chain carries TRBV6-1 and TRBJ1-1; TRBD1 is a possible D gene (6 bases). CDR3 in DNA: TGTGCCAGCAGGCTACGGACAGAGAGGGCGGCTTTCTTT. As protein: CASRLRTERAAFF.